This record covers a single T cell receptor (beta chain). Its antigen is still unknown. TCRdb passed the RT-PCR reads through MiXCR, listing each CDR3 protein once. This table has about 20,000 distinct CDR3 sequences, roughly 72% appearing once. V lost 1 base to trimming and J lost 2 bases, with 4 bases between them. The CDR3 totals 13 residues. Germline CDR1 reads SGHVS; CDR2 reads FNYEAQ. This record belongs to a study of yellow fever vaccine responses in identical twins. Notes on the study in general: Convergence reportedly seemed to mark part of the twins' vaccine T cell response, with personalization marking the rest.

This rearrangement joins TRBV7-6 to TRBJ2-3, with no clear D. The sample consisted of T cells from blood (PBMCs), unsorted or a sorted subset (not recorded which), taken before or after yellow fever vaccination (not recorded which). This receptor was obtained from a woman between 18 and 29 years old who received the yellow fever vaccine. Here the CDR3 DNA reads TGTGCCAGCAGCTTAGGATACACAGATACGCAGTATTTT. Protein: CASSLGYTDTQYF.